These 21 T cell receptor beta chains originate from one sample sequenced in a study of blood T cell repertoires in COVID-19. Method: immunoSEQ multiplex PCR; TCRdb's copy keeps in-frame clones and lacks some. In the table there are tens of thousands of clones, around 80% of which are singletons. The sequenced material came from peripheral blood. The receptors derive from a woman of 80 years or more with acute or convalescent COVID-19.

This clone was recorded only once. The chain is built from TRBV3-1 (or the pseudogene TRBV3-2) and TRBJ2-2, with a possible D match to TRBD2 (6 bases). Germline CDR1 and CDR2: LGHDT and YNNKEL (reference sequence). Trimming took off 3 bases at V and 5 bases at J, with 7 bases between the two ends. The CDR3 totals 13 residues. The CDR3 spells CASSHRGTGELFF. CDR3 nucleotides: TGTGCCAGCAGCCATCGGGGGACCGGGGAGCTGTTTTTT.

The rearrangement links TRBV28 to TRBJ1-1; TRBD1 matches 7 bases. J was trimmed by 4 bases and V by 7 bases; bases with no gene match: 9. The germline V gene encodes CDR1 MDHEN and CDR2 SYDVKM. This CDR3 is 14 amino acids long. In DNA form, the CDR3 reads TGTGCCAGCACCTCTACAGGGGCCCGCACTGAAGCTTTCTTT. It specifies CASTSTGARTEAFF. The variable domain in full, with the rest retrieved from reference TRBV28 and TRBJ1-1, is DVKVTQSSRYLVKRTGEKVFLECVQDMDHENMFWYRQDPGLGLRLIYFSYDVKMKEKGDIPEGYSVSREKKERFSLILESASTNQTSMYLCASTSTGARTEAFFGQGTRLTVV.

The chain recombines TRBV9 with TRBJ2-5, with 7 positions matching TRBD1. J was trimmed by 5 bases and V by 0 bases; bases with no gene match: 10. The germline V gene encodes CDR1 SGDLS and CDR2 YYNGEE. The CDR3 is 16 amino acids. The CDR3 protein is CASSVAPQGGDETQYF. CDR3 sequence (DNA): TGTGCCAGCAGCGTAGCTCCCCAAGGGGGCGATGAGACCCAGTACTTC.

The chain employs TRBV21-1 and TRBJ2-6; no DNA check was done on the table's D call, TRBD1. TRBV21-1 is marked as a pseudogene. The CDR3 covers 20 residues. CDR3 sequence (DNA): TGTGCCAGCAGCCCGACCCGGACAGGGTTAAGTCCCTCTGGGGCCAACGTCCTGACTTTC. It yields the protein CASSPTRTGLSPSGANVLTF.

The sample holds a few counts of this clone. V and J are TRBV7-9 and TRBJ1-1; D gene ambiguous. Germline V gives CDR1 SEHNR, CDR2 FQNEAQ (reference sequence). V lost 5 bases, J lost 5 bases, and 15 bases lay in between. The CDR3 runs 14 residues. CDR3 loop: CASSTRRAGTEAFF. CDR3 DNA: TGTGCCAGCAGCACCCGTCGGGCGGGGACTGAAGCTTTCTTT.

J is TRBJ1-2 and V is TRBV19, with a tentative D call TRBD1 (5 bases). Germline CDR1 is LNHDA and CDR2 is SQIVND (reference sequence). The CDR3 contains 9 residues. V dropped 8 bases and J dropped 13 bases, with 11 bases sitting between them. The CDR3 spells CASPGGTTF. The CDR3 DNA follows: TGTGCCAGTCCCGGGGGTACCACCTTC.

With respect to this clone: The sample carries other DNA sequences with the same CDR3. This CDR3 is CASSLGGSNQPQHF. The DNA of the CDR3 is TGCGCCAGCAGCTTGGGAGGGAGTAATCAGCCCCAGCATTTT. The V call is TRBV5-1, the J call TRBJ1-5; D is uncertain. V was cut by 0 bases and J by 4 bases, with 8 bases left in between. Germline assignment: CDR1 SGHRS and CDR2 YFSETQ. There are 14 residues in the CDR3.

The CDR3 is CASSIPPGSGGRTDTQYF. The DNA of the CDR3 is TGTGCCAGTAGTATCCCGCCGGGTAGCGGGGGAAGAACAGATACGCAGTATTTT. J is TRBJ2-3 and V is TRBV19; 9 nucleotides match TRBD2. The CDR3 runs 18 residues. Germline CDR1 and CDR2: LNHDA and SQIVND (reference sequence). The trim removed 3 bases at V and 3 bases at J, leaving 13 bases unmatched. Combining the CDR3 with reference TRBV19 and TRBJ2-3 gives the whole variable domain DGGITQSPKYLFRKEGQNVTLSCEQNLNHDAMYWYRQDPGQGLRLIYYSQIVNDFQKGDIAEGYSVSREKKESFPLTVTSAQKNPTAFYLCASSIPPGSGGRTDTQYFGPGTRLTVL.

The chain carries TRBV7-9 and TRBJ2-2, with 7 bases aligning to TRBD1. Trimming took 6 bases from V and 1 from J; bases not matched to a gene: 8. Germline V gene sequence: CDR1 SEHNR, CDR2 FQNEAQ (reference sequence). CDR3 length equals 16 residues. The CDR3 here is CASSPPGQRNTGELFF. The CDR3 bases are TGTGCCAGCAGTCCCCCGGGACAGAGGAACACCGGGGAGCTGTTTTTT.

This sequence joins TRBV6-1 and TRBJ2-7; 8 bases match TRBD1. J was trimmed by 5 bases and V by 5 bases; bases with no gene match: 5. CDR3 length: 13 residues. The germline V gene has CDR1 MNHNS and CDR2 SASEGT. The CDR3 sequence is CASSPRQGNEQYF. In DNA form, the CDR3 reads TGTGCCAGCAGTCCTAGACAGGGGAACGAGCAGTACTTC.

The rearrangement uses TRBV7-9 and TRBJ2-7; a possible D gene is TRBD1 (7 bases). Germline V gene lookup returns CDR1 SEHNR and CDR2 FQNEAQ (reference sequence). V was clipped by 5 bases and J by 0 bases, with 14 bases between them. The CDR3 runs 15 residues. The CDR3 is CASSPGGTVSYEQYF. DNA of the CDR3: TGTGCCAGCAGCCCTGGGGGGACAGTCTCCTACGAGCAGTACTTC.

The chain carries TRBV11-2 and TRBJ1-4; TRBD1 matches 8 bases. Trimming cost V 5 bases and J 6 bases; bases outside gene matches: 8. CDR1 SGHAT and CDR2 FQNNGV come from the germline V gene. The CDR3 extends over 15 amino acids. The CDR3 reads CASSRMNRGDEKLFF. The CDR3 DNA is TGTGCCAGCAGCCGAATGAACAGGGGGGATGAAAAACTGTTTTTT.

The V and J genes are TRBV5-1 and TRBJ1-3; D may be TRBD1 (5 bases). The CDR3 extends over 14 amino acids. Trimming pared 5 bases from V and 0 bases from J, leaving 9 bases between. Per the germline V gene, CDR1 is SGHRS and CDR2 is YFSETQ. Written as DNA, the CDR3 is TGCGCCAGCAGTCCCGACAGCTCTGGAAACACCATATATTTT. It encodes CASSPDSSGNTIYF.

This chain uses TRBV5-1 with TRBJ1-1, with TRBD1 matching 10 bases. The germline CDR1 and CDR2 sequences are SGHRS and YFSETQ. The trim removed 4 bases at V and 6 bases at J, leaving 6 bases unmatched. The CDR3 extends over 14 amino acids. The CDR3, as DNA: TGCGCCAGCAGCATTCGACAGGGGGCCGCTGAAGCTTTCTTT. Protein sequence: CASSIRQGAAEAFF.

The chain joins TRBV2 to TRBJ2-7; no clear D. Germline V gene sequence: CDR1 SNHLY, CDR2 FYNNEI. This CDR3 comprises 13 residues. Trimming cost V 1 base and J 7 bases, with 11 bases left between them. CDR3 nucleotide sequence: TGTGCCAGCAGTGAAGGGCACCTCCAAGAGCAGTACTTC. Its protein is CASSEGHLQEQYF.

This chain connects TRBV5-4 to TRBJ1-6; D is unresolved. Trimming cost V 3 bases and J 8 bases, with 6 bases left between them. The CDR3 has 12 residues. Germline V CDR1 and CDR2: SGHNT, YYREEE (reference sequence). The chain's CDR3 is CASSWSDSPLHF. The CDR3 DNA sequence: TGTGCCAGCAGCTGGTCGGATTCACCCCTCCACTTT.

The V gene is TRBV3-1 (or the pseudogene TRBV3-2), the J gene TRBJ2-1; 10 positions match TRBD2. CDR3 length: 20 amino acids. The germline CDR1 and CDR2 sequences are LGHDT and YNNKEL (reference sequence). V lost 3 bases, J lost 0 bases, and 14 bases stayed unmatched. CDR3: CASSQQISGTSAISYNEQFF. The CDR3 nucleotides read TGTGCCAGCAGCCAGCAAATTTCCGGGACTAGCGCAATCTCCTACAATGAGCAGTTCTTC.

The chain has TRBV5-8 and TRBJ2-7; 7 nucleotides align to TRBD2. This CDR3 region has 15 residues. Germline V gives CDR1 SGHTS, CDR2 YDEGEE. V shed 2 bases, J shed 2 bases, and the junction held 7 bases outside the gene matches. The CDR3, as DNA: TGTGCCAGCAGCTTAGCGGGACTGTCGACCTACGAGCAGTACTTC. Translating it yields CASSLAGLSTYEQYF.

This clone has a handful of counts. The chain carries TRBV3-1 (or the pseudogene TRBV3-2) and TRBJ2-7, with 8 bases fitting TRBD1. Germline lookup yields CDR1 LGHDT and CDR2 YNNKEL (reference sequence). The CDR3 runs to 14 residues. V shed 4 bases, J shed 7 bases, and the junction held 9 bases outside the gene matches. The CDR3 reads CASSPIQGAGEQYF. For the CDR3, the DNA is TGTGCCAGCAGCCCTATTCAGGGGGCAGGGGAGCAGTACTTC.

This clone was seen a handful of times. The J gene is TRBJ2-7, the V gene TRBV7-9; perhaps TRBD1 as D (5 bases). V gave up 2 bases and J gave up 3 bases, with 14 bases separating them. This CDR3 is 15 amino acids long. Germline V CDR1 and CDR2: SEHNR, FQNEAQ (reference sequence). The CDR3 region is CASSLSPETDYEQYF. CDR3 sequence (DNA): TGTGCCAGCAGCTTAAGTCCAGAGACAGACTACGAGCAGTACTTC.

The rearrangement uses TRBV11-2 and TRBJ2-3, with TRBD1 matching over 7 bases. CDR3 length: 16 amino acids. Germline loops: CDR1 SGHAT, CDR2 FQNNGV. V shed 2 bases, J shed 10 bases, and the junction held 15 bases outside the gene matches. CDR3 amino acids: CASSLSGTDVHIAQYF. CDR3 DNA sequence: TGTGCCAGCAGCTTAAGTGGGACAGACGTGCACATAGCGCAGTATTTT.